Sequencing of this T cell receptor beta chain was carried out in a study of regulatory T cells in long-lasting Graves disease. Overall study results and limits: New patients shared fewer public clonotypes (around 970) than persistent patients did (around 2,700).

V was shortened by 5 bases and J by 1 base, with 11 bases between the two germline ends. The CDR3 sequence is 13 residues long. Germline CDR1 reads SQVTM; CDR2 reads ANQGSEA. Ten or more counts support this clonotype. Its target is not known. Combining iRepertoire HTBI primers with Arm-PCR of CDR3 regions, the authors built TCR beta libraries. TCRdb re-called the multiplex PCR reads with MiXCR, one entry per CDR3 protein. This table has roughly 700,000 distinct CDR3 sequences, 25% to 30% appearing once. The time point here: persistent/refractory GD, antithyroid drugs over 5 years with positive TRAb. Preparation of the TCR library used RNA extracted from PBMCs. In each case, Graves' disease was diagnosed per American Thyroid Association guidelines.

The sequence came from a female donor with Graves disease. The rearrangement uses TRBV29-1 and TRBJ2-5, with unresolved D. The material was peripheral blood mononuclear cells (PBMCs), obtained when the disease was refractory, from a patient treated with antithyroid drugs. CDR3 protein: CSVSGIPQETQYF. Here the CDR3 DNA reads TGCAGCGTTAGTGGCATTCCCCAAGAGACCCAGTACTTC. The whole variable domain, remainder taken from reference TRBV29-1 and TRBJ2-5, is SAVISQKPSRDICQRGTSLTIQCQVDSQVTMMFWYRQQPGQSLTLIATANQGSEATYESGFVIDKFPISRPNLTFSTLTVSNMSPEDSSIYLCSVSGIPQETQYFGPGTRLLVL.